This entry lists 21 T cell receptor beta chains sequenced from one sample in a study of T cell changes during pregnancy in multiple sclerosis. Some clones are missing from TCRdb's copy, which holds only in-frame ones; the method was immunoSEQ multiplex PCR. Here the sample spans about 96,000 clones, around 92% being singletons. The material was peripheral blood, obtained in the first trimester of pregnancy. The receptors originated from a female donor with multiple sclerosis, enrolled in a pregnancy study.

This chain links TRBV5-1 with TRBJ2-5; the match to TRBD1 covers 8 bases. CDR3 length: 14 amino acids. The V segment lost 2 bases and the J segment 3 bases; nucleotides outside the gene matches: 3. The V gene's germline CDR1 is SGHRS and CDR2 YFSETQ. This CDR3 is CASSFQGAEETQYF. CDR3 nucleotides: TGCGCCAGCAGCTTTCAGGGGGCGGAAGAGACCCAGTACTTC.

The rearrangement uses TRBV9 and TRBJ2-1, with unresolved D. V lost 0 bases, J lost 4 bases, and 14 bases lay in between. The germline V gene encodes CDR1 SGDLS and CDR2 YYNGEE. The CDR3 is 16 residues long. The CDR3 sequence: CASSVEAGHLYNEQFF. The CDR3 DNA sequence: TGTGCCAGCAGCGTAGAGGCAGGCCATCTTTACAATGAGCAGTTCTTC.

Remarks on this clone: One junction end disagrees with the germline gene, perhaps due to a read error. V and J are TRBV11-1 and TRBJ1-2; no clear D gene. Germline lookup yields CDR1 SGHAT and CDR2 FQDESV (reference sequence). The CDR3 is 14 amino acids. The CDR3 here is CASSFPKPNDGYTF. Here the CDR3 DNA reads TGTGCCAGCAGCTTCCCGAAGCCTAACGATGGCTACACCTTC.

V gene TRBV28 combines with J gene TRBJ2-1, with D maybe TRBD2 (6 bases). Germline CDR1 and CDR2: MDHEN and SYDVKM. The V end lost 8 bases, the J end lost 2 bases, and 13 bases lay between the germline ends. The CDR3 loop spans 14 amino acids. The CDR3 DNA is TGTGCCAGCCGGGGGTTTGGAACCTACAATGAGCAGTTCTTC. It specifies CASRGFGTYNEQFF. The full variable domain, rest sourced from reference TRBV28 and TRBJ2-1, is DVKVTQSSRYLVKRTGEKVFLECVQDMDHENMFWYRQDPGLGLRLIYFSYDVKMKEKGDIPEGYSVSREKKERFSLILESASTNQTSMYLCASRGFGTYNEQFFGPGTRLTVL.

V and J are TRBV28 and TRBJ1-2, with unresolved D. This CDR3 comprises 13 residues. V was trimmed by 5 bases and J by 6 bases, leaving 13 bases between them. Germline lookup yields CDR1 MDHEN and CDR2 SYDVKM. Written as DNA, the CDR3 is TGTGCCAGCAGTCCTACTCGTAGTAATGGCTACACCTTC. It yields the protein CASSPTRSNGYTF.

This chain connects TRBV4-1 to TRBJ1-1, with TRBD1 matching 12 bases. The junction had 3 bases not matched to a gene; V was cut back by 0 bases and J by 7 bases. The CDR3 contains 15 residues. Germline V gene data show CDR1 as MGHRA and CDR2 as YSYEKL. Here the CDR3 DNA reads TGCGCCAGCAGCCAAGAGGGACAGGGGGCGGGTGAAGCTTTCTTT. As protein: CASSQEGQGAGEAFF.

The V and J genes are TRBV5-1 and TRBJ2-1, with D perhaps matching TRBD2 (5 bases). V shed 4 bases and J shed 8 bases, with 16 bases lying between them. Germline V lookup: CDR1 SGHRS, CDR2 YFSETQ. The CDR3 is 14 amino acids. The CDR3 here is CASSIGGPGDEQFF. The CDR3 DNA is TGCGCCAGCAGCATAGGAGGCCCTGGCGATGAGCAGTTCTTC.

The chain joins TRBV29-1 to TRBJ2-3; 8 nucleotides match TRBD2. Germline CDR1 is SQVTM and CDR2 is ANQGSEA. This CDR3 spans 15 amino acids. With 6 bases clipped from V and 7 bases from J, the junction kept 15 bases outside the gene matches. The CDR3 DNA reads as TGCAGCGTAGTGGGACCGGGAGGGCCCCAAAATACGCAGTATTTT. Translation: CSVVGPGGPQNTQYF.

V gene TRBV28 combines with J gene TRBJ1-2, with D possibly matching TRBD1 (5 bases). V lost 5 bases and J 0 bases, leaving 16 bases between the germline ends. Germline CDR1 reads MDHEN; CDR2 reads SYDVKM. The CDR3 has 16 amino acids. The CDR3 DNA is TGTGCCAGCAGTCCTCTCGGAGGGGTTACTAACTATGGCTACACCTTC. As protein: CASSPLGGVTNYGYTF.

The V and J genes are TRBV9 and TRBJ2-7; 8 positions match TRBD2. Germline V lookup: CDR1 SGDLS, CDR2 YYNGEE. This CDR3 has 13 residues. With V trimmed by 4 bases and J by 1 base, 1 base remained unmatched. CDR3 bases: TGTGCCAGCAGCCGGGGGGGGTCCTACGAGCAGTACTTC. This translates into CASSRGGSYEQYF.

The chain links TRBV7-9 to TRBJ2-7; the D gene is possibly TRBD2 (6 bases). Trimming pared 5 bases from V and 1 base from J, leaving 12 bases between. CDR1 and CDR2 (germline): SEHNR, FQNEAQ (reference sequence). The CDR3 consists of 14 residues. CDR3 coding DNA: TGTGCCAGCAGCGAGAGGGACTGGTCCTACGAGCAGTACTTC. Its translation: CASSERDWSYEQYF.

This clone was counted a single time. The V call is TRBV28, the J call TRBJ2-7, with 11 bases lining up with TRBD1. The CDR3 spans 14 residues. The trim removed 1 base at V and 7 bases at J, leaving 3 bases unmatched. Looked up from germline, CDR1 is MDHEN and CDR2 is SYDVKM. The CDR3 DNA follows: TGTGCCAGCAGTTTATCGGGGACAGGGGGTGAGCAGTACTTC. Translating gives CASSLSGTGGEQYF.

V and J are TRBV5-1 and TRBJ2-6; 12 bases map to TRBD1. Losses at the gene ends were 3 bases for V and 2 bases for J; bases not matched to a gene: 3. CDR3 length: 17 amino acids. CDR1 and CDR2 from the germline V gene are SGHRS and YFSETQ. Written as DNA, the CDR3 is TGCGCCAGCAGCTCGGGACAGGGGGCGGCTGGGGCCAACGTCCTGACTTTC. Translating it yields CASSSGQGAAGANVLTF.

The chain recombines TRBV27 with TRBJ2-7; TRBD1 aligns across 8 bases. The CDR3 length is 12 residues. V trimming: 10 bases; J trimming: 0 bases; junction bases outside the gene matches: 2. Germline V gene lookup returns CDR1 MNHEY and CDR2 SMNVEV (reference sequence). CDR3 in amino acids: CATGQGSYEQYF. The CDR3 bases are TGTGCCACAGGACAGGGCTCCTACGAGCAGTACTTC.

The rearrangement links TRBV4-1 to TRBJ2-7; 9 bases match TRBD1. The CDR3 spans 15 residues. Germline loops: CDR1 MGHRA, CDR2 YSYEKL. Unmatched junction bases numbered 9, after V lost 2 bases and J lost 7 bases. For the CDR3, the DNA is TGCGCCAGCAGCCAAACGGGGGACAGGGTTGGAGAGCAGTACTTC. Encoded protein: CASSQTGDRVGEQYF.

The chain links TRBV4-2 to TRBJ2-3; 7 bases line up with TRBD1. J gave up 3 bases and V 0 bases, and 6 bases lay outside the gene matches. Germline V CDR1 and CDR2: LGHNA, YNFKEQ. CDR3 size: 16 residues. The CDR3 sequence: CASSQDLQGRTDTQYF. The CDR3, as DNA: TGTGCCAGCAGCCAAGATCTACAGGGGCGAACAGATACGCAGTATTTT.

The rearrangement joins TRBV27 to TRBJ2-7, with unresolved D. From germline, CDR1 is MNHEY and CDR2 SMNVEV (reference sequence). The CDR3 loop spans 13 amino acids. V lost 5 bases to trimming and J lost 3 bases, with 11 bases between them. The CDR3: CASSLTRGYEQYF. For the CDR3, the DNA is TGTGCCAGCAGTCTCACCCGCGGCTACGAGCAGTACTTC.

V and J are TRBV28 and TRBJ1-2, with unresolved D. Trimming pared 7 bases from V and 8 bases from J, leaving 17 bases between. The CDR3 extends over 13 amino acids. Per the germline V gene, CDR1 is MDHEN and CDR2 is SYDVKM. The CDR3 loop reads CASTPPGGIGYTF. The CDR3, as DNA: TGTGCCAGCACTCCGCCGGGAGGGATAGGCTACACCTTC.

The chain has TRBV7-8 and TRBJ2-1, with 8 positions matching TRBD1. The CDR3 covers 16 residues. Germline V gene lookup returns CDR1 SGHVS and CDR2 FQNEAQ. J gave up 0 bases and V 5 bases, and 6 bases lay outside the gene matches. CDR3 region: CASSPGQVSSYNEQFF. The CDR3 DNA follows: TGTGCCAGCAGCCCGGGACAGGTGAGCTCCTACAATGAGCAGTTCTTC.

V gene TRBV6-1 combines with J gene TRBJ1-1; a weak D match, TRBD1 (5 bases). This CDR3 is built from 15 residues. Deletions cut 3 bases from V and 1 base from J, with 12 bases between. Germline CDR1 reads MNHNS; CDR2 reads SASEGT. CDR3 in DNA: TGTGCCAGCAGTGATCGGGGCGGGACGAACACTGAAGCTTTCTTT. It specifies CASSDRGGTNTEAFF.

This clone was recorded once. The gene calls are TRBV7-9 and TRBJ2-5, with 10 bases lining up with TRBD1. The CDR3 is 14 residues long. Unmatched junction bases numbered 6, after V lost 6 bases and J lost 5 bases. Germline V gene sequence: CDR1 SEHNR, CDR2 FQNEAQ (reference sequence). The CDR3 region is CASRGQGGVETQYF. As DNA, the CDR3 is TGTGCCAGCAGAGGACAGGGGGGCGTTGAGACCCAGTACTTC.